This T cell receptor (beta chain) originates from a study of shared clonotypes between healthy human individuals. Study-wide context: CD8 memory received one plate per donor, CD8 naive two, CD4 memory three and CD4 naive three. Study results and limitations: Richness estimates generally favored naive over memory subsets.

The assay was immunoSEQ multiplex PCR, and TCRdb's table has in-frame clones only and misses some. The sample lists over 700,000 clones, approximately 72% occurring once. As for this clone: Its cognate antigen is unknown.

Germline-derived CDR1 and CDR2 are MDHEN and SYDVKM. J was trimmed by 8 bases and V by 6 bases; bases with no gene match: 18. This CDR3 has 17 residues. Sequences were obtained from memory CD4+ T cells sorted from blood. This sample's subset: CD45RA-negative fraction. The chain links TRBV28 to TRBJ1-4, with 7 positions matching TRBD1. This sequence was found in a woman in her 30s in good health. This CDR3 reads CASRLGDRVIGREKLFF. The DNA for the CDR3 is TGTGCCAGCAGGCTTGGAGACAGGGTTATTGGTCGGGAAAAACTGTTTTTT.